This record concerns one T cell receptor (beta chain) sequence. Its cognate antigen has yet to be identified. These data come from a study of monozygotic twins with inflammatory bowel disease (dated by TCRdb to about 2019). Regarding the study in general: The full study comprised some 30 monozygotic twin pairs: nine German pairs (four IBD-concordant, five IBD-discordant) and 19 IBD-discordant Danish pairs. Each individual had, on average, about 151 000 unique TCRalpha sequences and 181 000 unique TCRbeta sequences available for analysis. The search for disease-associated traits relied mainly on comparing IBD patients with their genetically identical healthy co-twins within discordant pairs.

From the cysteine through the phenylalanine, the CDR3 covers 13 amino acids. A DNA sequence was not provided. For CDR1 and CDR2, the germline V gene (reference sequence) lists DFQATT and SNEGSKA. From each donor, a roughly 2.4 ml peripheral blood sample was collected into PAXgene tubes and kept at -80 degrees C. Total RNA was isolated from whole blood with the PAXgene blood miRNA kit on an automated QIAcube, without T cell sorting. Peripheral blood from monozygotic twin pairs concordant or discordant for inflammatory bowel disease was subjected to deep TCRalpha and TCRbeta repertoire profiling with unique molecular barcoding. Smoking habits were recorded for all twin pairs, and each individual was classified as a current, former or never smoker. What the authors observed across the whole study: TCRbeta repertoire diversity, by inverse Simpson index, was decreased in IBD patients compared with their healthy co-twins. No single strong signal or clonotype linked to IBD turned up in the results, so the idea that one exists was not supported. Because patients were on differing immunosuppressive treatments, the repertoires may have picked up extra background noise and inter-individual variability. The analysis was unable to tell apart different T cell subtypes. Compared with healthy twins, IBD patients had fewer clonotypes in common with other individuals, a difference most pronounced in patients showing signs of disease activity. Repertoire similarity did not differ between concordant and discordant twins, which could be due to limited statistical power.

Libraries were built with 5' RACE. Each TCR library was prepared from 3,500 to 4,500 ng of total RNA. For each sample, cDNA was synthesized in eight separate reactions using SMARTScribe reverse transcriptase. During cDNA synthesis, template switching was used to introduce unique molecular identifiers that contained a 6-nucleotide sample barcode. Amplification of TCRalpha and TCRbeta cDNA involved two nested PCRs of around 16 and 10 cycles, and each PCR was followed by bead purification. Before amplification, the cDNA was treated with uracil DNA-glycosylase and purified using the QIAquick PCR purification kit. In the second PCR, Illumina TruSeq-compatible adapters and sample-specific barcodes were added. Library quality and concentration were checked on TapeStation and Qubit, and libraries were pooled at about 4.9 ng each. Sequencing of the pooled libraries was done on an Illumina HiSeq2500 single-index Rapid Run using custom sequencing primers and 2 x 100 bp reads. Per the authors' processing: PCR and sequencing errors were corrected by UMI-based consensus assembly using MiGEC version 1.2.6. MiXCR version 2.1.1 handled V(D)J alignment, clonotype assembly and CDR3 extraction. To normalise gene usage, clonotype sharing and MAIT/NKT TCR abundance, the analysis used the top 1000, 10 000 and 20 000 clonotypes per sample. Diversity was computed as the inverse Simpson index with the vegan R package after downsampling to 27 000 UMIs. Paired Mann-Whitney U tests on discordant twin pairs were used, with Benjamini-Hochberg multiple-testing correction. TCRdb reprocessed the raw reads; every CDR3 protein sequence is a single record, and DNA is not supplied. None of the V and J calls come from the authors' own analysis; TCRdb made them. The sample's table lists a count of around 410,000 distinct CDR3 sequences. Clones ranked in the top ten supply 2% to 3% of the sample.

The TCR originated in a human donor with ulcerative colitis or Crohn's disease, or a healthy co-twin of an affected twin (not recorded which). Sequenced material: blood. The V and J genes are TRBV20-1 and TRBJ2-5. The CDR3 here reads CSARVLAGETQYF.